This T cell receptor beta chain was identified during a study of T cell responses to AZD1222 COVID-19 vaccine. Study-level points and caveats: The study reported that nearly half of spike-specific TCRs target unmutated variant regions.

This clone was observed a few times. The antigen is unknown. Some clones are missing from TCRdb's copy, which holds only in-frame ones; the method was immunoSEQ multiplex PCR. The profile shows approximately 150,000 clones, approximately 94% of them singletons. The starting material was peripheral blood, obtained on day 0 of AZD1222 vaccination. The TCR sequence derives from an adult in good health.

This CDR3 reads CSAAGPKNTEAFF. CDR3 nucleotides: TGCAGCGCTGCCGGGCCCAAGAACACTGAAGCTTTCTTT. The V gene is TRBV29-1, the J gene TRBJ1-1; D not certain. Germline V gives CDR1 SQVTM, CDR2 ANQGSEA. Between the trimmed V and J ends, which lost 7 bases and 1 base, there was a span of 13 bases. This CDR3 comprises 13 residues.